These 5 T cell receptor beta chains were sequenced from one sample in a study of blood T cell repertoires in COVID-19. TCRdb's copy holds only in-frame clones and misses some; the assay was immunoSEQ multiplex PCR. The sample has fewer than 400,000 clones, around nine tenths seen once; the top ten hold 1.5% to 2%. Sequencing input: peripheral blood. Receptors originate from a woman aged 25-40 years with COVID-19, enrolled during active disease.

Only a few counts were recorded for this clone. The V and J genes are TRBV19 and TRBJ2-1; 11 bases map to TRBD2. The CDR3 extends over 16 amino acids. J was trimmed by 9 bases and V by 5 bases; bases with no gene match: 12. The V gene's germline CDR1 is LNHDA and CDR2 SQIVND (reference sequence). This CDR3 is CASSANSGGGPFEQFF. In DNA form, the CDR3 reads TGTGCCAGTAGTGCTAATAGCGGGGGGGGCCCGTTTGAGCAGTTCTTC.

CDR3 residues: CASSRLAGPPYEQYV. The CDR3 nucleotides are TGTGCCAGCAGTCGACTAGCGGGGCCACCCTACGAGCAGTACGTC. The rearrangement joins TRBV28 to TRBJ2-7; the match to TRBD2 covers 11 bases. The germline CDR1 and CDR2 sequences are MDHEN and SYDVKM. V lost 5 bases, J lost 2 bases, and 5 bases stayed unmatched. The CDR3 has 15 residues.

V usage is TRBV6-5 and J usage is TRBJ1-5, with a tentative D call TRBD1 (5 bases). CDR3 length equals 15 residues. The germline gives CDR1 MNHEY, CDR2 SVGAGI. V was cut by 6 bases and J by 6 bases, with 18 bases left in between. The chain's CDR3 is CASSQGPSRAQPQHF. CDR3 DNA: TGTGCCAGCAGCCAAGGCCCTTCCAGGGCTCAGCCCCAGCATTTT.

The V and J genes are TRBV5-1 and TRBJ1-2, with TRBD1 matching 7 bases. This CDR3 contains 16 residues. Germline V gene data show CDR1 as SGHRS and CDR2 as YFSETQ. Trimming cost V 3 bases and J 0 bases; bases outside gene matches: 8. DNA of the CDR3: TGCGCCAGCAGCTATACAGGGGTTCGGACTAACTATGGCTACACCTTC. The encoded protein is CASSYTGVRTNYGYTF.

In regard to this clone: Additional DNA sequences in this sample encode the identical CDR3. V usage is TRBV28 and J usage is TRBJ1-1, with D unclear. Germline assignment: CDR1 MDHEN and CDR2 SYDVKM. V lost 2 bases, J lost 4 bases, and 5 bases lay in between. CDR3 length equals 12 residues. The CDR3 bases are TGTGCCAGCAGTTTACGACTCACTGAAGCTTTCTTT. Translated: CASSLRLTEAFF.